These 19 T cell receptor beta chains were sequenced from one sample in a study of T cells in women clearing cervical HPV infection. Here immunoSEQ multiplex PCR was the method, and the copy in TCRdb shows in-frame clones only, minus some. The table lists fewer than 35,000 clones. The sequenced material came from blood buffy coat. The origin of the receptors is a woman between 18 and 70 years old with a cervical HPV16 infection that either progressed to CIN3+ or cleared (not recorded which).

Points on this clone: The sequenced fragment ends 3 residues before the CDR3 boundary, so the rest is inferred from the germline J gene. The chain combines TRBV5-5 with TRBJ2-1, with a possible D match to TRBD2 (6 bases). There are 15 residues in the CDR3. Trimming took off 0 bases at V and 4 bases at J, with 11 bases between the two ends. The germline gives CDR1 SGHKS, CDR2 YYEKEE (reference sequence). The CDR3 region is CASSLEEGLYNEQFF. The CDR3 DNA, read in part, is TGTGCCAGCAGCTTGGAAGAGGGACTTTACAATGAG.

Worth noting for this clone: Read coverage stops 3 residues before the CDR3 terminus; the germline J gene supplies the remainder. The rearrangement joins TRBV19 to TRBJ2-7; 13 bases are a match to TRBD2. The V and J ends lost 8 bases and 6 bases, in that order; junction bases with no gene match: 10. The CDR3 has 15 amino acids. CDR1 and CDR2 (germline): LNHDA, SQIVND (reference sequence). This chain's CDR3 is CASASQRTSGSEQYF. CDR3 DNA (partial): TGTGCCAGTGCCTCGCAAAGGACTAGCGGGAGCGAG.

Note on this clone: The read ends 3 residues before the CDR3 terminus; that terminus is restored from the germline J gene. The chain employs TRBV11-3 and TRBJ2-3, with D possibly being TRBD1 (6 bases). The CDR3 covers 12 residues. The germline V gene has CDR1 SGHNT and CDR2 YENEEA. CDR3 region: CASSFGQGTQYF. The CDR3 bases that were read are TGTGCCAGCAGTTTCGGCCAGGGGACG.

The CDR3 bases that were read are TGTGCCAGCAGCCAATACAGGGTAAACTACAATGAG. Protein product: CASSQYRVNYNE. The CDR3 as a whole reads CASSQYRVNYNEQFF. The rearrangement joins TRBV14 to TRBJ2-1; tentative D call: TRBD1 (6 bases). Sequencing ends 3 residues short of the CDR3 end; the germline J gene provides the rest. Germline V gene data show CDR1 as SGHDN and CDR2 as FVKESK. There are 15 residues in the CDR3. V was cut by 2 bases and J by 3 bases, with 11 bases left in between.

A word on this clone: At one end, the junction sequence differs from germline, possibly due to a read error. The CDR3 bases that were read are TGCGTCAGCAGCCAAGGACAGGGGGCTTACACCGGGGAG. Translating it yields CVSSQGQGAYTGE. In full, the CDR3 reads CVSSQGQGAYTGELFF. The chain joins TRBV4-1 to TRBJ2-2, with TRBD1 matching over 11 bases. The CDR3 end falls 3 residues outside the read, so it is completed with the germline J gene. This CDR3 has 16 residues. Germline CDR1 and CDR2: MGHRA and YSYEKL.

Points on this clone: Read sequence stops 3 residues before the CDR3 end, and the germline J gene provides the missing end. This chain uses TRBV7-3 with TRBJ2-5, with D hard to call. Germline-derived CDR1 and CDR2 are SGHTA and FQGTGA. The CDR3 extends over 13 amino acids. V was trimmed by 1 base and J by 5 bases, leaving 8 bases between them. The covered CDR3 bases are TGTGCCAGCAGCTTAAATGGGCGCGAGACC. Protein: CASSLNGRET. The entire CDR3 reads CASSLNGRETQYF.

With respect to this clone: The CDR3 is cut off 3 residues early in the read; its end comes from the germline J gene. V and J are TRBV19 and TRBJ1-2; 9 nucleotides agree with TRBD1. Germline V gene data show CDR1 as LNHDA and CDR2 as SQIVND (reference sequence). CDR3 length: 15 amino acids. The trim removed 10 bases at V and 4 bases at J, leaving 13 bases unmatched. CDR3: CATTPETGGGYGYTF. CDR3 bases read: TGTGCCACCACCCCCGAAACAGGGGGCGGCTATGGC.

A remark on this clone: The read stops 3 residues short of the end of the CDR3; the missing end is completed from the germline J gene. The chain carries TRBV12-3 or TRBV12-4 and TRBJ2-7; 10 bases line up with TRBD1. This CDR3 region has 15 residues. V shed 1 base, J shed 1 base, and the junction held 1 base outside the gene matches. CDR3 loop: CASSLGGQGSYEQYF. The sequenced part of the CDR3 DNA is TGTGCCAGCAGTTTAGGGGGACAGGGGTCCTACGAG.

A word on this clone: The CDR3 end lies 3 residues beyond the end of the read and is filled in from the germline J gene. This rearrangement joins TRBV20-1 to TRBJ1-2, with 9 positions matching TRBD1. The CDR3 contains 14 residues. Germline-derived CDR1 and CDR2 are DFQATT and SNEGSKA (reference sequence). The CDR3 sequence is CSADPGQGTYDYTF. The DNA read from the CDR3 is TGCAGTGCTGACCCGGGACAGGGCACCTACGAC.

A word on this clone: The sequenced fragment ends 3 residues before the CDR3 boundary, so the rest is inferred from the germline J gene. The chain joins TRBV10-1 to TRBJ1-1; D is ambiguous. The germline V gene has CDR1 WNHNN and CDR2 SYGVQD (reference sequence). This CDR3 region has 13 residues. The CDR3 spells CASSDSVDKEAFF. The part of the CDR3 DNA that was read is TGCGCCAGCAGTGATAGTGTTGACAAAGAA.

Of note for this clone: The CDR3 end is not reached by the read, which stops 3 residues before it; the germline J gene fills it in. The chain couples TRBV19 to TRBJ1-2; D might be TRBD1 (6 bases). Germline V gene sequence: CDR1 LNHDA, CDR2 SQIVND (reference sequence). The CDR3 runs to 14 residues. CDR3 DNA (partial): TGTGCCAGTAGTATACTCAGGGGCTACAATGAC. This codes for CASSILRGYND. The full CDR3 protein is CASSILRGYNDYTF.

As to this clone: The CDR3 is cut off 3 residues early in the read; its end comes from the germline J gene. The chain combines TRBV5-1 with TRBJ1-6, with D unresolved. Germline CDR1 SGHRS, CDR2 YFSETQ. Trimming took off 0 bases at V and 7 bases at J, with 8 bases between the two ends. The CDR3 length is 14 residues. CDR3 bases read: TGCGCCAGCAGCTTGGTCGTCAGAAATTCACCC. Amino acids: CASSLVVRNSP. The full CDR3 protein is CASSLVVRNSPLHF.

Comment on this clone: The CDR3 end is not reached by the read, which stops 3 residues before it; the germline J gene fills it in. The genes are TRBV20-1 and TRBJ1-6; possibly TRBD1 for D (5 bases). CDR3 length equals 15 residues. Trimming took 1 base from V and 7 from J, leaving 14 bases between them. CDR1 is DFQATT, CDR2 SNEGSKA, per germline (reference sequence). CDR3 sequence: CSARVTQGGNSPLHF. The DNA read from the CDR3 is TGCAGTGCTAGAGTAACTCAGGGTGGGAATTCACCC.

CDR3 in amino acids: CASSGLGTGSYEQYF. The part of the CDR3 DNA that was read is TGTGCCAGCAGTGGACTGGGGACAGGGTCCTACGAG. The chain carries TRBV6-1 and TRBJ2-7; 9 bases fit TRBD1. The read comes to an end 3 residues before the CDR3 does, leaving the germline J gene to fill in the end. V lost 4 bases to trimming and J lost 1 base; unmatched junction nucleotides: 5. Germline V gene lookup returns CDR1 MNHNS and CDR2 SASEGT. CDR3 size: 15 residues.

Concerning this clone itself: The CDR3 end falls 3 residues outside the read, so it is completed with the germline J gene. This chain links TRBV7-6 with TRBJ2-7; 7 bases match TRBD1. The ends lost 0 bases at V and 4 bases at J; junction bases unmatched: 6. The CDR3 sequence is 15 residues long. Per the germline V gene, CDR1 is SGHVS and CDR2 is FNYEAQ. CDR3 DNA (partial): TGTGCCAGCAGCTTAGCCCAGGGGGAGAAGTACGAG. Translating gives CASSLAQGEKYE. The entire CDR3 protein reads CASSLAQGEKYEQYF.

About this clone itself: The read gets to within 3 residues of the CDR3 end, and the germline J gene fills in the rest. The chain couples TRBV13 to TRBJ2-7, with D possibly being TRBD2 (6 bases). This CDR3 region has 17 residues. Germline values: CDR1 PRHDT, CDR2 FYEKMQ (reference sequence). Trimming removed 2 bases at V and 2 bases at J, with 19 bases between. The CDR3 bases that were read are TGTGCCAGCAGCTTACAGCGGGCATCCGCGCTCCCCTACGAG. Its translation is CASSLQRASALPYE. The CDR3, in full, reads CASSLQRASALPYEQYF.

Points on this clone: The read is 3 residues too short to cover the CDR3 end, so that end is filled in from the germline J gene. The gene calls are TRBV28 and TRBJ2-1, with D maybe TRBD2 (5 bases). The germline V and J ends were trimmed by 7 bases and 6 bases, with 13 bases remaining between them. Germline CDR1 reads MDHEN; CDR2 reads SYDVKM. This CDR3 is 13 amino acids long. The CDR3 protein is CASIAPRVNEQFF. The sequenced part of the CDR3 DNA is TGTGCCAGCATAGCGCCTAGGGTCAATGAG.

Points on this clone: The read finishes 3 residues shy of the CDR3 end, and the germline J gene is used to complete it. The chain is built from TRBV30 and TRBJ1-3, with D possibly being TRBD1 (6 bases). Trimming removed 0 bases at V and 3 bases at J, with 6 bases between. The germline V gene encodes CDR1 GTSNPN and CDR2 SVGIG (reference sequence). This CDR3 comprises 13 residues. CDR3 DNA, as far as it was read: TGTGCCTGGAGTGTAGGGGGTGGAAACACC. Its translation is CAWSVGGGNT. The whole CDR3 protein is CAWSVGGGNTIYF.

Notes on this clone: The CDR3 extends 3 residues past the end of the read, so its final part is completed from the germline J gene. This chain uses TRBV28 with TRBJ2-2; 7 nucleotides align to TRBD1. Looked up from germline, CDR1 is MDHEN and CDR2 is SYDVKM. J gave up 3 bases and V 5 bases, and 6 bases lay outside the gene matches. This CDR3 is built from 15 residues. The CDR3 is CASSPYRGHTGELFF. CDR3 DNA (partial): TGTGCCAGCAGTCCTTACAGGGGCCACACCGGGGAG.